The sequence of this T cell receptor (beta chain) was determined in a study of response to subunit inactivated influenza vaccine. Findings and caveats of the study: Authors suggested few new T cells are recruited by each seasonal influenza vaccination.

A remark on this clonotype: Its target is not known.

Germline assignment: CDR1 ENHRY and CDR2 SYGVKD. The CDR3 has 16 residues. V lost 0 bases to trimming and J lost 4 bases; unmatched junction nucleotides: 3. A single record per CDR3 protein comes from TCRdb applying MiXCR to the RT-PCR reads. In the table there are approximately 300,000 distinct CDR3 sequences, about 20% of which are singletons. The rearrangement links TRBV10-3 to TRBJ2-1; 10 positions match TRBD2. The sequence derives from a man aged 50-75 years who received an inactivated influenza vaccine. The material sequenced was PBMCs from blood, taken around 22 months after vaccination. The CDR3 bases are TGTGCCATCAGTGAGTCTTCACTAGCGGGGTACAATGAGCAGTTCTTC. It translates to CAISESSLAGYNEQFF.